Listed below are T cell receptor beta chains from one sample, sequenced in a study of blood T cell repertoires in COVID-19. Clones were sequenced by immunoSEQ multiplex PCR, and TCRdb holds only the in-frame ones, with some missing. In the table there are more than 350,000 clones, around nine tenths of which are singletons. Sequencing was performed on PBMCs or T cells enriched from blood (not recorded which). These TCRs come from a woman aged 18-29 years who had been exposed to COVID-19. The CDR3 runs from the conserved cysteine through the conserved F or W. A D gene is named only where the DNA matches it firmly.

TRBV25-1	.	TRBJ1-1	CASSGVPFEAFF
TRBV5-1	.	TRBJ1-5	CASSLDGNSNQPQHF
TRBV28	.	TRBJ1-5	CASSLAVYSNQPQHF
TRBV6-5	TRBD1	TRBJ2-7	CASSYSGTDLYEQYF
TRBV27	TRBD1	TRBJ2-1	CASSLGTGGLDEQFF
TRBV5-5	.	TRBJ2-7	CASSLRRGSYEQYF
TRBV6-5	.	TRBJ1-2	CASSYVGQNYGYTF
TRBV5-4	TRBD1	TRBJ2-5	CASSRKGQGLETQYF
TRBV5-1	.	TRBJ2-7	CASSLDRAKYEQYF
TRBV7-9	.	TRBJ1-6	CASSLDGVGNSPLHF
TRBV3-1/TRBV3-2	.	TRBJ1-4	CASSRLLEKLFF
TRBV11-3	.	TRBJ2-1	CASSQGRESYNEQFF
TRBV7-3	TRBD1	TRBJ1-2	CASSLKTGTSSYTF
TRBV5-1	.	TRBJ1-1	CASSQQAMNTEAFF
TRBV4-3	TRBD1	TRBJ1-1	CASSYRDRYTEAFF
TRBV6-5	TRBD1	TRBJ2-1	CASSYGQGGNEQFF
TRBV28	TRBD1	TRBJ1-3	CASSLDRVGNTIYF
TRBV5-6	.	TRBJ1-1	CASSSGTTEAFF
TRBV4-3	.	TRBJ1-1	CASSLGLSNTEAFF
TRBV4-3	TRBD2	TRBJ2-1	CASSQGLYGWGGENNEQFF
TRBV28	TRBD2	TRBJ2-3	CASTRAGGFTDTQYF
TRBV29-1	.	TRBJ2-1	CSVERSFPYNEQFF
TRBV27	TRBD2	TRBJ2-1	CASSLIGGRTYNEQFF
TRBV25-1	TRBD1	TRBJ1-2	CASSGMLSDRANYGYTF
TRBV27	TRBD1	TRBJ2-2	CASSLSGTALVGELFF
TRBV7-2	TRBD1	TRBJ1-5	CASSLNSPGGQPQHF
TRBV28	.	TRBJ1-2	CAGGDLYGYTF
TRBV5-6	.	TRBJ2-1	CASSFYYVGASANEQFF
TRBV4-3	TRBD1	TRBJ1-3	CASSQDRGLTGNTIYF
TRBV7-9	TRBD2	TRBJ2-5	CASSPQGLGPQETQYF
TRBV11-2	.	TRBJ1-4	CASSLNRNEKLFF
TRBV6-1	TRBD1	TRBJ1-2	CASSEGTGGYGYTF
TRBV27	TRBD1	TRBJ2-7	CASRNRGYEQYF